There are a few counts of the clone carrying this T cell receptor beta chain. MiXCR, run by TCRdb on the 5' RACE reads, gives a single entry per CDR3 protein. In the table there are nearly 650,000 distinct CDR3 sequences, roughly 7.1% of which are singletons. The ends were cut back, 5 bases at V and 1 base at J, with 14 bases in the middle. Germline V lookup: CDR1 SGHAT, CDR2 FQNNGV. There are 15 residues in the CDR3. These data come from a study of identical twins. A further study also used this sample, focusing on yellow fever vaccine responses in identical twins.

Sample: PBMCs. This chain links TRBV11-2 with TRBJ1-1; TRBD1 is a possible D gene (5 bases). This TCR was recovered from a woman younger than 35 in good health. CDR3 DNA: TGTGCCAGCAGCGTACGATCCGGGACGAACACTGAAGCTTTCTTT. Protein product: CASSVRSGTNTEAFF.